The 30 T cell receptor beta chains given below trace back to one sample, sequenced in a study of blood T cell repertoires in COVID-19 (TCRdb year 2020). Receptor libraries were prepared by the immunoSEQ multiplex PCR assay. Held by TCRdb, this immuneACCESS table contains in-frame sequences only and omits some clones. Under half of the omission traces to an unresolved V gene where checked; the cause of the rest is unknown. For this sample there are about 70,000 clones; over 65% appear just once. The ten biggest clones cover roughly 0.83% of the sample. The material sequenced was peripheral blood. These receptors were collected from a woman aged 70-85 years with acute or convalescent COVID-19.

The V call is TRBV4-3, the J call TRBJ1-2, with D possibly being TRBD1 (5 bases). Germline lookup yields CDR1 LGHNA and CDR2 YSLEER. CDR3 length: 16 residues. V was cut by 2 bases and J by 8 bases, with 21 bases left in between. The CDR3 DNA sequence: TGCGCCAGCAGCCAAAACGCGGGGCAGGGATTGCGAGGCTACACCTTC. Its translation: CASSQNAGQGLRGYTF.

V usage is TRBV5-5 and J usage is TRBJ1-3, with 11 bases fitting TRBD1. The germline V gene has CDR1 SGHKS and CDR2 YYEKEE (reference sequence). The V segment lost 4 bases and the J segment 8 bases; nucleotides outside the gene matches: 8. The CDR3 runs 15 residues. CDR3 amino acids: CASSKPGQGVDTIYF. The CDR3 nucleotides are TGTGCCAGCAGCAAACCGGGACAGGGGGTGGACACCATATATTTT. The variable domain in full, completed from reference TRBV5-5 and TRBJ1-3, reads DAGVTQSPTHLIKTRGQQVTLRCSPISGHKSVSWYQQVLGQGPQFIFQYYEKEERGRGNFPDRFSARQFPNYSSELNVNALLLGDSALYLCASSKPGQGVDTIYFGEGSWLTVV.

The V call is TRBV5-1, the J call TRBJ1-1, with D uncertain. V shed 0 bases and J shed 0 bases, with 9 bases lying between them. This CDR3 has 15 residues. Germline-derived CDR1 and CDR2 are SGHRS and YFSETQ. The CDR3 DNA sequence: TGCGCCAGCAGCTTGGAGCCTCTCATGAACACTGAAGCTTTCTTT. Its translation is CASSLEPLMNTEAFF.

The chain carries TRBV19 and TRBJ2-4; weak D call: TRBD1 (6 bases). V was pared by 3 bases and J by 0 bases, with 21 bases between. In germline, CDR1 is LNHDA, CDR2 SQIVND (reference sequence). The CDR3 sequence is 19 residues long. The CDR3 nucleotides are TGTGCCAGTAGTATTGATTTTGTCCTTACAGGGACAGCCAAAAACATTCAGTACTTC. Protein: CASSIDFVLTGTAKNIQYF.

The rearrangement links TRBV3-1 (or the pseudogene TRBV3-2) to TRBJ2-2; no definite D call. Trimming shortened V by 2 bases and J by 5 bases, and 9 bases separated the two germline ends. Germline V gene data show CDR1 as LGHDT and CDR2 as YNNKEL (reference sequence). The CDR3 is made up of 14 amino acids. The CDR3 DNA is TGTGCCAGCAGCCAATTAGGCGGAACCGGGGAGCTGTTTTTT. It translates to CASSQLGGTGELFF.

The chain has TRBV11-2 and TRBJ2-3; D is uncertain. The CDR3 consists of 13 residues. V was cut by 1 base and J by 3 bases, with 5 bases left in between. The germline CDR1 and CDR2 sequences are SGHAT and FQNNGV. The CDR3 loop reads CASSLGKTDTQYF. The CDR3 DNA sequence: TGTGCCAGCAGCTTAGGTAAAACAGATACGCAGTATTTT.

The count of this clone is one. The chain links TRBV7-9 to TRBJ2-3; TRBD2 matches at 10 bases. This CDR3 has 17 amino acids. Unmatched junction bases numbered 9, after V lost 0 bases and J lost 6 bases. Looked up from germline, CDR1 is SEHNR and CDR2 is FQNEAQ (reference sequence). The CDR3 reads CASSLALAGAPGDTQYF. The CDR3, as DNA: TGTGCCAGCAGCTTAGCGCTAGCGGGGGCCCCCGGGGATACGCAGTATTTT.

This chain links TRBV3-1 (or the pseudogene TRBV3-2) with TRBJ1-2; 7 bases are a match to TRBD1. J was trimmed by 0 bases and V by 7 bases; bases with no gene match: 5. The CDR3 is 14 residues long. Germline CDR1 and CDR2: LGHDT and YNNKEL (reference sequence). The CDR3 coding sequence is TGTGCCAGCACCTCAGGGGGTGCTAACTATGGCTACACCTTC. Its protein product is CASTSGGANYGYTF.

The chain joins TRBV3-1 (or the pseudogene TRBV3-2) to TRBJ1-3; D perhaps matches TRBD1 (5 bases). The V end was cut by 1 base, the J end by 4 bases, with 11 bases between. The CDR3 is 15 residues long. Germline assignment: CDR1 LGHDT and CDR2 YNNKEL (reference sequence). The DNA for the CDR3 is TGTGCCAGCAGCCAAGTTGGGGGGACCGGAAACACCATATATTTT. This codes for CASSQVGGTGNTIYF.

Only one count was recorded for this clone. The junction departs from germline at one end; a sequencing error may be responsible. The V call is TRBV30, the J call TRBJ2-7; 7 bases align to TRBD1. The length of the CDR3 is 13 residues. Germline V gene sequence: CDR1 GTSNPN, CDR2 SVGIG (reference sequence). The CDR3 is CAWAIEGHRDRRF. CDR3 bases: TGTGCCTGGGCGATAGAGGGTCACCGGGACAGACGCTTC. Together with reference TRBV30 and TRBJ2-7, the CDR3 gives the full variable domain: SQTIHQWPATLVQPVGSPLSLECTVEGTSNPNLYWYRQAAGRGLQLLFYSVGIGQISSEVPQNLSASRPQDRQFILSSKKLLLSDSGFYLCAWAIEGHRDRRFGPGTRLTVT.

The genes are TRBV6-5 and TRBJ2-1, with 7 bases matching TRBD2. The junction had 4 bases not matched to a gene; V was cut back by 6 bases and J by 2 bases. The germline V gene encodes CDR1 MNHEY and CDR2 SVGAGI. This CDR3 region has 14 residues. The CDR3 reads CASRRENAYNEQFF. In nucleotides, the CDR3 is TGTGCCAGCAGGCGGGAGAACGCCTACAATGAGCAGTTCTTC.

The J gene is TRBJ2-3, the V gene TRBV23-1; TRBD2 agrees at 14 bases. TRBV23-1 is an ORF for which the function is uncertain. The CDR3 is 17 amino acids. Losses at the gene ends were 4 bases for V and 3 bases for J; bases not matched to a gene: 6. For the CDR3, the DNA is TGCGCCAGCAGTCGCCTAGGACTAGCGGGAGGAACAGATACGCAGTATTTT. Translation gives CASSRLGLAGGTDTQYF.

This clone was seen only a few times. The chain is built from TRBV10-3 and TRBJ1-2; D unclear. The germline V and J ends were trimmed by 2 bases and 7 bases, with 14 bases remaining between them. CDR1 and CDR2 (germline): ENHRY, SYGVKD. The CDR3 length is 14 residues. The DNA for the CDR3 is TGTGCCATCAGTGAGGCAGGTCCCCAGGCTGGCTACACCTTC. Its protein is CAISEAGPQAGYTF.

The V gene is TRBV6-2 or TRBV6-3, the J gene TRBJ2-1; TRBD2 aligns across 14 bases. The V and J ends lost 4 bases and 11 bases, in that order; junction bases with no gene match: 7. The CDR3 runs to 15 residues. The germline V gene has CDR1 MNHEY and CDR2 SVGEGT. The CDR3 loop is CASSWGLAGDSKQFF. The CDR3 DNA reads TGTGCCAGCAGTTGGGGACTAGCGGGAGATAGTAAGCAGTTCTTC.

V is TRBV4-3 and J is TRBJ2-6, with 8 bases lining up with TRBD1. Germline CDR1 and CDR2: LGHNA and YSLEER. Trimming took 1 base from V and 5 from J; bases not matched to a gene: 4. CDR3 length equals 16 residues. The CDR3 DNA follows: TGCGCCAGCAGCCAAGGCTGGACAGGGAGGGCCAACGTCCTGACTTTC. Encoded protein: CASSQGWTGRANVLTF.

This clone has ten or more counts. The J gene is TRBJ2-7, the V gene TRBV10-1; 9 bases line up with TRBD1. The CDR3 runs to 14 residues. Unmatched junction bases numbered 8, after V lost 4 bases and J lost 7 bases. CDR1 is WNHNN, CDR2 SYGVQD, per germline (reference sequence). The CDR3 sequence is CASSAGTGRREQYF. CDR3 DNA: TGCGCCAGCAGTGCCGGGACAGGGAGAAGAGAGCAGTACTTC.

The chain combines TRBV29-1 with TRBJ1-1; D not resolved. This CDR3 comprises 10 residues. V lost 4 bases and J 6 bases, leaving 6 bases between the germline ends. Germline V gives CDR1 SQVTM, CDR2 ANQGSEA. CDR3 coding DNA: TGCAGCGTTGTACAGCCTGAAGCTTTCTTT. It encodes CSVVQPEAFF.

The V and J genes are TRBV6-5 and TRBJ1-5; 11 bases are a match to TRBD1. The CDR3 contains 15 residues. V lost 6 bases and J lost 7; bases outside the gene matches: 8. The germline gives CDR1 MNHEY, CDR2 SVGAGI. In nucleotides, the CDR3 is TGTGCCAGCAGAGCCAGGACAGGGGGCTTCCAGCCCCAGCATTTT. Its protein is CASRARTGGFQPQHF.

The rearrangement uses TRBV19 and TRBJ1-2, with 8 bases aligning to TRBD1. The CDR3 covers 15 residues. Per germline, CDR1 LNHDA and CDR2 SQIVND (reference sequence). V lost 10 bases to trimming and J lost 4 bases; unmatched junction nucleotides: 14. The CDR3 DNA follows: TGTGCCACCAAAGATCAGGGGGCCGTAGGCTATGGCTACACCTTC. Residues: CATKDQGAVGYGYTF.

The chain carries TRBV7-2 and TRBJ2-1, with 9 bases fitting TRBD2. The germline CDR1 and CDR2 sequences are SGHTA and FQGNSA. The V gene end was trimmed by 3 bases and the J gene end by 4 bases; junction bases not matched to a gene: 1. This CDR3 contains 14 residues. The CDR3 DNA is TGTGCCAGCAGCTTGACTAGCGGATACAATGAGCAGTTCTTC. This codes for CASSLTSGYNEQFF.

V usage is TRBV5-1 and J usage is TRBJ1-3, with 7 nucleotides matching TRBD1. V shed 2 bases, J shed 6 bases, and the junction held 5 bases outside the gene matches. This CDR3 is built from 14 residues. CDR1 is SGHRS and CDR2 is YFSETQ in the germline V gene. Here the CDR3 reads CASSFTGEENTIYF. The DNA of the CDR3 is TGCGCCAGCAGCTTTACAGGGGAGGAAAACACCATATATTTT.

The rearrangement links TRBV14 to TRBJ2-5, with 7 bases lining up with TRBD1. V lost 4 bases to trimming and J lost 2 bases; unmatched junction nucleotides: 7. The length of the CDR3 is 15 residues. CDR1 and CDR2 from the germline V gene are SGHDN and FVKESK. Written as DNA, the CDR3 is TGTGCCAGCAGCCCAATAAGGACAGGACAAGAGACCCAGTACTTC. This codes for CASSPIRTGQETQYF.

The V call is TRBV2, the J call TRBJ2-7, with TRBD2 matching 13 bases. From germline, CDR1 is SNHLY and CDR2 FYNNEI. This CDR3 has 14 residues. Trimming took 6 bases from V and 3 from J; bases not matched to a gene: 2. Here the CDR3 reads CASRGLAGYYEQYF. CDR3 bases: TGTGCCAGCAGGGGACTAGCGGGGTACTACGAGCAGTACTTC.

This clone was recorded once. The chain joins TRBV5-1 to TRBJ2-7, with D tentatively TRBD1 (6 bases). Trimming stripped 3 bases from V and 2 bases from J, with 12 bases between. Germline loops: CDR1 SGHRS, CDR2 YFSETQ. CDR3 size: 14 residues. CDR3 in amino acids: CASSSRGNPYEQYF. The CDR3, as DNA: TGCGCCAGCAGCTCTAGGGGGAACCCCTACGAGCAGTACTTC.

V gene TRBV11-2 combines with J gene TRBJ2-2; TRBD2 is a possible D gene (7 bases). This CDR3 has 18 amino acids. V dropped 3 bases and J dropped 4 bases, with 21 bases sitting between them. CDR1 is SGHAT, CDR2 FQNNGV, per germline. CDR3 DNA sequence: TGTGCCAGCAGCTTCATGTTAGGGGGGGTAATGGGCACCGGGGAGCTGTTTTTT. Protein product: CASSFMLGGVMGTGELFF.

The genes are TRBV7-2 and TRBJ1-2; 7 nucleotides align to TRBD1. Losses at the gene ends were 5 bases for V and 4 bases for J; bases not matched to a gene: 7. This CDR3 spans 14 amino acids. CDR1 SGHTA and CDR2 FQGNSA come from the germline V gene. Here the CDR3 DNA reads TGTGCCAGCAGCCCGCGACAGGGTGCCTATGGCTACACCTTC. It is translated as CASSPRQGAYGYTF.

This clone occurred a few times. DNA for the CDR3: TGTGCCACCGATCGGACTCCCAACACGCGGGGCTACACCTTC. Translation gives CATDRTPNTRGYTF. V is TRBV28 and J is TRBJ1-2; D is ambiguous. V was clipped by 10 bases and J by 8 bases, with 23 bases between them. The CDR3 extends over 14 amino acids. Germline CDR1 is MDHEN and CDR2 is SYDVKM.

The V call is TRBV27, the J call TRBJ1-3, with 8 bases that match TRBD1. V trimming: 7 bases; J trimming: 4 bases; junction bases outside the gene matches: 9. Germline assignment: CDR1 MNHEY and CDR2 SMNVEV (reference sequence). The CDR3 covers 15 residues. For the CDR3, the DNA is TGTGCCAGCAAGTCGCAGGGGGCCTGGGGAAACACCATATATTTT. It specifies CASKSQGAWGNTIYF.

There are a few counts of this clone. The chain employs TRBV11-2 and TRBJ1-5; D is unresolved. Trimming stripped 0 bases from V and 5 bases from J, with 2 bases between. The CDR3 is 12 amino acids. Germline values: CDR1 SGHAT, CDR2 FQNNGV. The CDR3 protein is CASSLDDQPQHF. CDR3 bases: TGTGCCAGCAGCTTAGACGATCAGCCCCAGCATTTT.

The CDR3 DNA follows: TGTGCCTGGAGTGTGGCAGCGAATGAAAAACTGTTTTTT. Its translation is CAWSVAANEKLFF. This sequence joins TRBV30 and TRBJ1-4; D gene uncertain. From germline, CDR1 is GTSNPN and CDR2 SVGIG (reference sequence). Trimming shortened V by 0 bases and J by 5 bases, and 7 bases separated the two germline ends. The CDR3 spans 13 residues.